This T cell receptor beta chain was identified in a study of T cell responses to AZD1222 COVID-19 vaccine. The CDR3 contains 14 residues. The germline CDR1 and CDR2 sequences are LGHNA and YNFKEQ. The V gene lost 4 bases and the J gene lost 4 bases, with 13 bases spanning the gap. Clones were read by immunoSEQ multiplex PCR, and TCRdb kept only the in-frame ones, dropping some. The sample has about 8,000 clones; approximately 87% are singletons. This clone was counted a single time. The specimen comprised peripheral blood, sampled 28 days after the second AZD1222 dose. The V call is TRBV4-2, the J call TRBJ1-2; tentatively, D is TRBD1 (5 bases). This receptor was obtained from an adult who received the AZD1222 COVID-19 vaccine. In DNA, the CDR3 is TGTGCCAGCAGCCCCGACCCGGGGGTCTATGGCTACACCTTC. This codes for CASSPDPGVYGYTF.